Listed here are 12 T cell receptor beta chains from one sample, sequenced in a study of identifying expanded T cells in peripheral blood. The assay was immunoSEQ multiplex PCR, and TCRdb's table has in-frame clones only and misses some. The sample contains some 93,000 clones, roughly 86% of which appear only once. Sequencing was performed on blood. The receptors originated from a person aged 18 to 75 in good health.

CDR3 region: CASSPLGLAGGRSSYEQYF. CDR3 nucleotides: TGTGCCAGCAGCCCCCTCGGGCTAGCGGGAGGGAGGAGCTCCTACGAGCAGTACTTC. The chain couples TRBV7-9 to TRBJ2-7; 12 bases align to TRBD2. This CDR3 comprises 19 residues. The germline V gene encodes CDR1 SEHNR and CDR2 FQNEAQ (reference sequence). The junction had 14 bases not matched to a gene; V was cut back by 5 bases and J by 0 bases. The full variable domain, with the rest looked up from reference TRBV7-9 and TRBJ2-7, is DTGVSQNPRHKITKRGQNVTFRCDPISEHNRLYWYRQTLGQGPEFLTYFQNEAQLEKSRLLSDRFSAERPKGSFSTLEIQRTEQGDSAMYLCASSPLGLAGGRSSYEQYFGPGTRLTVT.

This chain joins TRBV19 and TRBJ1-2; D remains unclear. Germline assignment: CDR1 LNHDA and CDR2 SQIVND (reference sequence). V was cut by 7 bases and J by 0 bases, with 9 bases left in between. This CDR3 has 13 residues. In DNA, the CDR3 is TGTGCCAGTAAAGACCACCCTAACTATGGCTACACCTTC. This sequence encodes CASKDHPNYGYTF.

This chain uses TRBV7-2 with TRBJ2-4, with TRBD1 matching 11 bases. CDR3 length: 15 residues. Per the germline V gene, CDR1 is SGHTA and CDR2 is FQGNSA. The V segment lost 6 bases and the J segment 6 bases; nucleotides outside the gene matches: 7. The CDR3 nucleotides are TGTGCCAGCAGTGGTCCGGGACAGGGGGTAAACATTCAGTACTTC. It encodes CASSGPGQGVNIQYF. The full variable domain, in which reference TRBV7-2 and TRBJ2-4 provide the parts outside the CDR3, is GAGVSQSPSNKVTEKGKDVELRCDPISGHTALYWYRQSLGQGLEFLIYFQGNSAPDKSGLPSDRFSAERTGGSVSTLTIQRTQQEDSAVYLCASSGPGQGVNIQYFGAGTRLSVL.

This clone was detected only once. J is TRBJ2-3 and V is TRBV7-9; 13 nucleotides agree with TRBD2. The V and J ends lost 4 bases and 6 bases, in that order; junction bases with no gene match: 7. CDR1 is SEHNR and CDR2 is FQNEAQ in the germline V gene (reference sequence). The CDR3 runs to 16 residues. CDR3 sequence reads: CASSSGLAGDGDTQYF. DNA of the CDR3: TGTGCCAGCAGCTCCGGACTAGCGGGAGATGGTGATACGCAGTATTTT. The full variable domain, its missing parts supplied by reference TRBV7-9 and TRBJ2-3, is DTGVSQNPRHKITKRGQNVTFRCDPISEHNRLYWYRQTLGQGPEFLTYFQNEAQLEKSRLLSDRFSAERPKGSFSTLEIQRTEQGDSAMYLCASSSGLAGDGDTQYFGPGTRLTVL.

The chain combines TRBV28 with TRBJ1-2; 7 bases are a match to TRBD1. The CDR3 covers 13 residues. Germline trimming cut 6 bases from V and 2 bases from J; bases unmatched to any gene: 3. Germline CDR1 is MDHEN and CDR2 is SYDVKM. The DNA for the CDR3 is TGTGCCAGCAGAAGGGGACAGAACTATGGCTACACCTTC. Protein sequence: CASRRGQNYGYTF.

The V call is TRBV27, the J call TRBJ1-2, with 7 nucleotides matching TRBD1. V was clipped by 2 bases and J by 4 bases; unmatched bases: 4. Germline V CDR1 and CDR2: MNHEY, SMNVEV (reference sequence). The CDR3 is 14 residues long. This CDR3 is CASSLARDSYGYTF. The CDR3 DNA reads TGTGCCAGCAGTTTAGCCAGGGACAGCTATGGCTACACCTTC.

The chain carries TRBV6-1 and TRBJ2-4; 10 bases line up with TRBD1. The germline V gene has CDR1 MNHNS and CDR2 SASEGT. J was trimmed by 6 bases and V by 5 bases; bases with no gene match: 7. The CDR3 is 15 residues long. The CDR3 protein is CASSPPGTGVNIQYF. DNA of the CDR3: TGTGCCAGCAGTCCCCCTGGGACAGGGGTAAACATTCAGTACTTC.

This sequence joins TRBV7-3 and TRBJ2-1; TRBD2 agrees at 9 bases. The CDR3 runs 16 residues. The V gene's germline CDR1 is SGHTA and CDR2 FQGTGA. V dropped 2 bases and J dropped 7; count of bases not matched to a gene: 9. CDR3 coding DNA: TGTGCCAGCAGCTTACTGTTAGCGGGGGTTAGAAATGAGCAGTTCTTC. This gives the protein CASSLLLAGVRNEQFF.

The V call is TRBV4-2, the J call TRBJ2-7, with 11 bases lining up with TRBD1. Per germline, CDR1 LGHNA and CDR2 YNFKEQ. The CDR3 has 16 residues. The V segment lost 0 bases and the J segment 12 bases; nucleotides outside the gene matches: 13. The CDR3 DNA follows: TGTGCCAGCAGCCAAGACTCAACCTTTGGGACAGGGGGTTTGTACTTC. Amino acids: CASSQDSTFGTGGLYF.

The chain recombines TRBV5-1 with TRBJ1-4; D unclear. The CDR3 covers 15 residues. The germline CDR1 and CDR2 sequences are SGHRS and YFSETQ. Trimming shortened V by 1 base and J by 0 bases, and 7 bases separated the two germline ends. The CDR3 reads CASSLSGTTNEKLFF. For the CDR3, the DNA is TGCGCCAGCAGCTTGTCGGGGACAACTAATGAAAAACTGTTTTTT.

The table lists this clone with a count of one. The CDR3 spells CASSLGYGLNTEAFF. In DNA, the CDR3 is TGTGCCAGCAGCTTGGGTTACGGTCTGAACACTGAAGCTTTCTTT. The genes are TRBV5-6 and TRBJ1-1; no clear D gene. Germline V CDR1 and CDR2: SGHDT, YYEEEE. Trimming took off 0 bases at V and 0 bases at J, with 9 bases between the two ends. The CDR3 spans 15 residues.

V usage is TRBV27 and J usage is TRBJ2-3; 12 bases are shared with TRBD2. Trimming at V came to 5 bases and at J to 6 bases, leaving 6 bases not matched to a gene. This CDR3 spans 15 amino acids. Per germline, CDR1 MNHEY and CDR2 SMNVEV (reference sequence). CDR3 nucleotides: TGTGCCAGCAGTCCTAGCGGGGGGGCCGCGGATACGCAGTATTTT. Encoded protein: CASSPSGGAADTQYF.